The present T cell receptor beta chain was sequenced within a study of blood T cell repertoires in COVID-19. The overall study: Acute and convalescent COVID-19 samples came from the United States, Italy and Spain. Nucleic acid was either cDNA or gDNA, and it came from T cells, B-cell-depleted T cells, or PBMCs.

The V end was cut by 0 bases, the J end by 3 bases, with 13 bases between. This CDR3 is 15 amino acids long. From germline, CDR1 is SGDLS and CDR2 YYNGEE. Authors' methods: Amplification of reference gene primers was used by the study to estimate nucleated cell counts. Method: immunoSEQ multiplex PCR; TCRdb's copy keeps in-frame clones and lacks some. V and J calls and clone size follow that table, whereas D and trimming were derived from the DNA. Of hundreds of thousands of clones in the sample, 75% to 90% are singletons; the top ten hold just over 7%. Enrollment of patients from Seattle took place during active infection, with longitudinal follow-up.

This TCR was recovered from a woman aged 55-70 years with COVID-19, enrolled during active disease. The rearrangement joins TRBV9 to TRBJ2-7, with a tentative D call TRBD1 (5 bases). The sequencing input was peripheral blood. CDR3 DNA: TGTGCCAGCAGCGTAGGGAGTGGGGCAGACTACGAGCAGTACTTC. Protein: CASSVGSGADYEQYF.